This TCR beta chain was sequenced during a study of cytomegalovirus exposure and HLA in healthy donors (dated by TCRdb to about 2017). For context, the study as a whole: A later analysis indicated that the 90 to 150 validation repertoires were generated on the platform also employed for the 700 or so repertoires of the first cohort. The study aimed to test whether signatures of past pathogen exposure could be identified by cataloging public T cell receptors. In addition to the first cohort of approximately 650 subjects, a separate validation cohort of 120 different subjects was used. The study combined high-throughput TCR immunosequencing, statistical association of individual TCRs with disease status, and machine learning to predict cytomegalovirus infection status.

General conclusions and limits of the study: A few of the identified cytomegalovirus-associated TCR beta chains were confirmed in vitro to be specific for cytomegalovirus antigens. A later analysis found that TCRs clustered in the first cohort also tended to co-occur in the 95 to 150 validation repertoires, with approximately 94% of cluster scores above 0. Across donors, most TCR sequences were observed very rarely, whereas some public TCRs were present in many individuals. According to the authors, the approach could potentially be generalized to other disease states and immunological phenotypes. In both the original and validation cohorts, the classifier was reported to diagnose cytomegalovirus status with high specificity and sensitivity. The study listed 150 to 200 TCR beta chains as associated with cytomegalovirus. The validation cohort had no HLA typing available for a later analysis, so co-occurrence within that cohort was assessed over all 120 or so repertoires.

About this clone: The antigen it recognizes is unknown. No base-level quality is on record; no much larger clone is a single base apart.

The library was prepared using the immunoSEQ multiplex PCR assay. Per the source publication's procedure: To diagnose cytomegalovirus status from the catalog of TCR beta chain sequences, a statistical classification framework was built. Drawn from immuneACCESS, this table holds only the in-frame rearrangements with V and J called that TCRdb kept. Clones are partly lost; checked studies trace under half to an unresolved V gene and leave the rest unexplained. The V and J calls and clone size are taken from that table; D and trimming were inferred from the DNA. This sample is represented by 250,000 to 300,000 clones; roughly 90% of them were singletons. Approximately 0.34% of the sample is in the top ten clones. The CDR3 has 15 amino acids, counting the end cysteine and phenylalanine. Of the read, only the CDR3 DNA is kept; its 45 bases are in frame from base 1. V trim: 6 bases; J trim: 1 base; unmatched bases: 9. CDR1 and CDR2 (MNHEY, SVGAGI) derive from the germline V gene.

The donors were included in the validation cohort of 120 subjects, a group kept apart from the 666-subject first cohort. Sequences were obtained from PBMCs. The chain is encoded by TRBV6-5 joined to TRBJ2-7; 7 central bases correspond to TRBD1. This receptor was identified in a woman younger than 30 in good health and CMV-seronegative. The CDR3 here reads CASRLNRGSSYEQYF. The nucleotide sequence is TGTGCCAGCAGACTCAACAGGGGTAGTTCCTACGAGCAGTACTTC.